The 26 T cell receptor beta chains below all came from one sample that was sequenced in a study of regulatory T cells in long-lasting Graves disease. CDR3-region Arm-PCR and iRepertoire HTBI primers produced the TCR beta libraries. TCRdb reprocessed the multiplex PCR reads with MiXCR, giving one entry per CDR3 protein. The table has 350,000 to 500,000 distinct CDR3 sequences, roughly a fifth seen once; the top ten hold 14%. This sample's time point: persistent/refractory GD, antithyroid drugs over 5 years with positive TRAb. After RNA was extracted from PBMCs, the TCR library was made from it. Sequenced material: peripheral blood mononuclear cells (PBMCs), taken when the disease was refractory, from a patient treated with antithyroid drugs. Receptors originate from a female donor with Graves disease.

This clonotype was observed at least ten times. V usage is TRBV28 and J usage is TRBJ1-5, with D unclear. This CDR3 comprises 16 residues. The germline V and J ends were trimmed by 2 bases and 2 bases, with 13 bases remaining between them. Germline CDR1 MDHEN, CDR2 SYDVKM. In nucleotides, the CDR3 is TGTGCCAGCAGTTTAAATGGGGTCATCGGCAATCAGCCCCAGCATTTT. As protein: CASSLNGVIGNQPQHF.

The CDR3 nucleotides are TGTGCCAGCAGTAGCGGGGACCCGGGGGAGCCCCAGCATTTT. It specifies CASSSGDPGEPQHF. The chain carries TRBV6-2 or TRBV6-3 and TRBJ1-5; D perhaps matches TRBD1 (5 bases). V was clipped by 5 bases and J by 8 bases, with 16 bases between them. The CDR3 spans 14 residues. Germline-derived CDR1 and CDR2 are MNHEY and SVGEGT.

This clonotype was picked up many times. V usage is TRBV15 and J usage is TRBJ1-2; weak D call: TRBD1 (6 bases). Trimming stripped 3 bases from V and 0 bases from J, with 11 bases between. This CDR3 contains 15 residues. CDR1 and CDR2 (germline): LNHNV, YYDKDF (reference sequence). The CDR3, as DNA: TGTGCCACCAGCAGGGACAGAGCCACTAACTATGGCTACACCTTC. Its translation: CATSRDRATNYGYTF.

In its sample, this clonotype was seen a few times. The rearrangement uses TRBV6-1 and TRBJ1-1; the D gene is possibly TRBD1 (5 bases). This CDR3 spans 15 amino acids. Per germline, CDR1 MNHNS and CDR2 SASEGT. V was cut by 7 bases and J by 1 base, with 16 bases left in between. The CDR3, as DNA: TGTGCCAGCAAACCCTCGGGGGATGGGAACACTGAAGCTTTCTTT. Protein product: CASKPSGDGNTEAFF.

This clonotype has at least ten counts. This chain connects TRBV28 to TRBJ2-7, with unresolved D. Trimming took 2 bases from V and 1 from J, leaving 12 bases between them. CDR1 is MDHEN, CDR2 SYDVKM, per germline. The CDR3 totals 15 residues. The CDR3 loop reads CASSLSQATSYEQYF. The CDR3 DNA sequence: TGTGCCAGCAGTTTAAGTCAGGCGACGTCCTACGAGCAGTACTTC.

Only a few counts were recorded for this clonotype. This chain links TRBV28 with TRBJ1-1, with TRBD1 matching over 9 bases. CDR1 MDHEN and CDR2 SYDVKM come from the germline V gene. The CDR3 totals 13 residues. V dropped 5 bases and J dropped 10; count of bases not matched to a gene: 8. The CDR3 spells CASSPGQGTRAFF. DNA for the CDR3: TGTGCCAGCAGTCCTGGACAGGGGACTCGAGCTTTCTTT. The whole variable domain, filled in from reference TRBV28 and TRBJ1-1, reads DVKVTQSSRYLVKRTGEKVFLECVQDMDHENMFWYRQDPGLGLRLIYFSYDVKMKEKGDIPEGYSVSREKKERFSLILESASTNQTSMYLCASSPGQGTRAFFGQGTRLTVV.

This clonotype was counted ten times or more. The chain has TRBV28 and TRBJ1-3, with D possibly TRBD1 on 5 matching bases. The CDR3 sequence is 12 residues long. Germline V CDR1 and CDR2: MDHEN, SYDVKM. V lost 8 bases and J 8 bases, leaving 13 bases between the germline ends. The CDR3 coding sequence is TGTGCCAGCGGGACGGATATGCACACCATATATTTT. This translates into CASGTDMHTIYF.

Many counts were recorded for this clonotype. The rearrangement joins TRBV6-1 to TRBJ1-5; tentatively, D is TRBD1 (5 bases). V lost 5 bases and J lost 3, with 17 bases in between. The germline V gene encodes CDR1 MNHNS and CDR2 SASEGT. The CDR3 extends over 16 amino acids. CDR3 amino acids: CASSPGKQGSNQPQHF. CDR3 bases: TGTGCCAGCAGTCCCGGTAAGCAGGGCTCCAATCAGCCCCAGCATTTT.

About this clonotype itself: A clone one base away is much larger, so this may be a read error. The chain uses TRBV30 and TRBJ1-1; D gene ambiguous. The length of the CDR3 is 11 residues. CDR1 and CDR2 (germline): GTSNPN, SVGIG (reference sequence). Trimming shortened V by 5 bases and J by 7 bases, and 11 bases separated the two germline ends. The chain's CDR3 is CAWAGGGEAFF. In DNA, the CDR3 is TGTGCCTGGGCGGGCGGAGGTGAAGCTTTCTTT.

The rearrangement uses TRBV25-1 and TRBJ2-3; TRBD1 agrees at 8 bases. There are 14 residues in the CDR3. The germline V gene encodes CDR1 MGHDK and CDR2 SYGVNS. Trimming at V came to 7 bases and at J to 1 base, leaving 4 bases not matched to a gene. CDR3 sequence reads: CASTDRARTDTQYF. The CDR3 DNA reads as TGTGCCAGCACGGACAGGGCCCGCACAGATACGCAGTATTTT.

The CDR3 spells CASSPIGTPDTGELFF. The CDR3 DNA sequence: TGTGCCAGCAGTCCCATCGGGACCCCGGACACCGGGGAGCTGTTTTTT. J is TRBJ2-2 and V is TRBV28; D is tentatively TRBD1 or TRBD2 (5 bases each). The V and J ends lost 5 bases and 3 bases respectively, with 16 bases between them. Germline CDR1 is MDHEN and CDR2 is SYDVKM. CDR3 length equals 16 residues.

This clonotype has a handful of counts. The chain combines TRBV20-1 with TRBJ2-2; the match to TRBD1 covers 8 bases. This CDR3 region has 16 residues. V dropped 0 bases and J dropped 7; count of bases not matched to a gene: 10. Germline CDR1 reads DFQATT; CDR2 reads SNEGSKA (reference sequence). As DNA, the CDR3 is TGCAGTGCTAGAGATTTTCAGGGGGCTGATAGCGGGGAGCTGTTTTTT. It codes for CSARDFQGADSGELFF.

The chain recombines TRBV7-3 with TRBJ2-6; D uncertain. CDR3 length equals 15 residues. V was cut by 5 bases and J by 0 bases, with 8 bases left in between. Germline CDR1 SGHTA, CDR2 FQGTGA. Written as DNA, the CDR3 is TGTGCCAGCAGCCGACCGGGCTCTGGGGCCAACGTCCTGACTTTC. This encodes CASSRPGSGANVLTF.

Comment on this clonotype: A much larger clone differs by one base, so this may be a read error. The CDR3, as DNA: TGCAGCACCAGACGAGGGAACGCTGAAGCTTTCTTT. Translated: CSTRRGNAEAFF. The V call is TRBV20-1, the J call TRBJ1-1, with D unresolved. The CDR3 totals 12 residues. The germline V gene encodes CDR1 DFQATT and CDR2 SNEGSKA (reference sequence).

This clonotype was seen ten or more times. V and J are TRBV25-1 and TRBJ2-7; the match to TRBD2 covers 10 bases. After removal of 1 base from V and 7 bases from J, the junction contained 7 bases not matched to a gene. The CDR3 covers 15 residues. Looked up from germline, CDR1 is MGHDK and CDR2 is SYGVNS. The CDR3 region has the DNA TGTGCCAGCAGTGAATCTAGCGGGAGTCTGAGAGAGCAGTACTTC. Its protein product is CASSESSGSLREQYF.

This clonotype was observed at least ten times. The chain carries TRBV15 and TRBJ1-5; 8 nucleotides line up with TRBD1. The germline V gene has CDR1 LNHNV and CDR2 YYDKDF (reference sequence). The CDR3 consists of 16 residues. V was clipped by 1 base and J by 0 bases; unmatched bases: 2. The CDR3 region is CATSRGTGISNQPQHF. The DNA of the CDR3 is TGTGCCACCAGCAGAGGGACAGGGATTAGCAATCAGCCCCAGCATTTT.

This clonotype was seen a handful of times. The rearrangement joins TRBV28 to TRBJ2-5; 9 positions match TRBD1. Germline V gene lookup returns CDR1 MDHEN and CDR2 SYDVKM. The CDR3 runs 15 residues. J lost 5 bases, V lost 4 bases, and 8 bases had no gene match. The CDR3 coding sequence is TGTGCCAGCAGTTCAAGGGACAGGGATTGGGAGACCCAGTACTTC. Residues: CASSSRDRDWETQYF.

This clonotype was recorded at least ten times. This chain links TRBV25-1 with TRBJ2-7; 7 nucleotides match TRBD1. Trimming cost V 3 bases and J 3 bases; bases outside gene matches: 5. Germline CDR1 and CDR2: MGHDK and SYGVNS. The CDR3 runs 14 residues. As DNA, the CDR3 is TGTGCCAGCAGTGAGACAGGGAAAAACTACGAGCAGTACTTC. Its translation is CASSETGKNYEQYF.

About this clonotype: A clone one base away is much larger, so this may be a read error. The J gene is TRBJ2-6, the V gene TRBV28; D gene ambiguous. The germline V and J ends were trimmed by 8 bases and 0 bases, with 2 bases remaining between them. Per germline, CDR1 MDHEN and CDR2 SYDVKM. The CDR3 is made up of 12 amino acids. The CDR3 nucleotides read TGTGCCAGCGCCTCTGGGGCCAACGTCCTGACTTTC. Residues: CASASGANVLTF.

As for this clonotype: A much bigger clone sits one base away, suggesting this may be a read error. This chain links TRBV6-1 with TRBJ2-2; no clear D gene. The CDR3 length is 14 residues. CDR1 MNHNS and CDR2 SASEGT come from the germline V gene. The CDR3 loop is CASSDSDLTRELFF. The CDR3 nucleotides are TGTGCCAGCAGTGACTCGGACCTCACCAGGGAGCTGTTTTTT.

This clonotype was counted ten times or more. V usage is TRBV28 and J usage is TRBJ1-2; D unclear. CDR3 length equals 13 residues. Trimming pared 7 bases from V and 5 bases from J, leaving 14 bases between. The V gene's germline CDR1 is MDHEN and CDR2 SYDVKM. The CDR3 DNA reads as TGTGCCAGCAAGCCCGGAGGTATATATGGCTACACCTTC. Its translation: CASKPGGIYGYTF.

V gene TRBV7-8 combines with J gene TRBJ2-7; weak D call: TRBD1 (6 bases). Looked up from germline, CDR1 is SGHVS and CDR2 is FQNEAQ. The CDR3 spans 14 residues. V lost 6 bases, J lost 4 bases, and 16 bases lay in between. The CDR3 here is CASSPPRGKYEQYF. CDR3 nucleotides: TGTGCCAGCAGTCCTCCCAGGGGAAAGTACGAGCAGTACTTC.

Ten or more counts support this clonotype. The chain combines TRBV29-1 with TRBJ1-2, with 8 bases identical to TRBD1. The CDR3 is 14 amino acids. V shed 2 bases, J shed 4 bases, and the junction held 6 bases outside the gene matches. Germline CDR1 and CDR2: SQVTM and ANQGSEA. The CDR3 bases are TGCAGCGTTGAACCACAGGGGGAAGTCTATGGCTACACCTTC. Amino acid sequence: CSVEPQGEVYGYTF. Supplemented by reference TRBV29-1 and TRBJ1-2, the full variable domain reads SAVISQKPSRDICQRGTSLTIQCQVDSQVTMMFWYRQQPGQSLTLIATANQGSEATYESGFVIDKFPISRPNLTFSTLTVSNMSPEDSSIYLCSVEPQGEVYGYTFGSGTRLTVV.

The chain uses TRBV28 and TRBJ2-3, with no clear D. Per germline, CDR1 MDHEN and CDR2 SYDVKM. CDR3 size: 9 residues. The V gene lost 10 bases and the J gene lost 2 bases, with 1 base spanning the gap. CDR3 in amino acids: CANTDTQYF. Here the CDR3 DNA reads TGTGCCAACACAGATACGCAGTATTTT. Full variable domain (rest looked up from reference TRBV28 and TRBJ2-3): DVKVTQSSRYLVKRTGEKVFLECVQDMDHENMFWYRQDPGLGLRLIYFSYDVKMKEKGDIPEGYSVSREKKERFSLILESASTNQTSMYLCANTDTQYFGPGTRLTVL.

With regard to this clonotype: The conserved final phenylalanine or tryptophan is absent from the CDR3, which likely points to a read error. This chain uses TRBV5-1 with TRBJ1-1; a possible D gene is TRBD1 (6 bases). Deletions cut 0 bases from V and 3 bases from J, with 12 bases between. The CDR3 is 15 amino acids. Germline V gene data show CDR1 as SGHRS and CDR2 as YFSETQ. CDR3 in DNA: TGCGCCAGCAGCTTGGGACCGGGGGCAGACACTGAAGCTTTCATT. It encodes CASSLGPGADTEAFI.

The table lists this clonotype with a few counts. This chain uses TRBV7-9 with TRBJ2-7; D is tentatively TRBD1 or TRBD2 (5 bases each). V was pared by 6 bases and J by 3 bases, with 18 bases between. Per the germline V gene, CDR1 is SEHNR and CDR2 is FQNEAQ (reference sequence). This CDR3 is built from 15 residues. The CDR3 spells CASSPRAGAVYEQYF. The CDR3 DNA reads TGTGCCAGCAGTCCCAGGGCCGGGGCAGTCTACGAGCAGTACTTC.